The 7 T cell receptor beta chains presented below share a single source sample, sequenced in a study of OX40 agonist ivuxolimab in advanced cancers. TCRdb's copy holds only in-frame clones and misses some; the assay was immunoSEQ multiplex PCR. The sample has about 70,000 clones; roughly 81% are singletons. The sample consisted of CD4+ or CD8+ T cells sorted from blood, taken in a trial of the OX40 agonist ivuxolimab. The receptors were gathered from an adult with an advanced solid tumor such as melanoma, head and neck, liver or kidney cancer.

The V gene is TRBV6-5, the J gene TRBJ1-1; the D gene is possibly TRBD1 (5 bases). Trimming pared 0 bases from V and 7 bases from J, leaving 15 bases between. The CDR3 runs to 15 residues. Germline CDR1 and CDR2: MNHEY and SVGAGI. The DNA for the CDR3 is TGTGCCAGCAGTTACTCGTTCGTACAGGCTGGTGAAGCTTTCTTT. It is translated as CASSYSFVQAGEAFF.

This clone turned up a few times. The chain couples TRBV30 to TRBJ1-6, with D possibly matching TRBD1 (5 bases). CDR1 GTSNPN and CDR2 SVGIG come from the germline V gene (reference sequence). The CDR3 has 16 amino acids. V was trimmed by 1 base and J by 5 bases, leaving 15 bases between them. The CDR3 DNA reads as TGTGCCTGGAGTGACCGCCGGGGGTGGGATAATTCACCCCTCCACTTT. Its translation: CAWSDRRGWDNSPLHF.

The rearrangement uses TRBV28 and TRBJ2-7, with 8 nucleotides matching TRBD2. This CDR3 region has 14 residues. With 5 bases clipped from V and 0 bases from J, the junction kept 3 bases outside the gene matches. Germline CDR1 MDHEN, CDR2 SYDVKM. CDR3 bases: TGTGCCAGCAGTCGGGGGGGAGCCTCCTACGAGCAGTACTTC. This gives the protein CASSRGGASYEQYF.

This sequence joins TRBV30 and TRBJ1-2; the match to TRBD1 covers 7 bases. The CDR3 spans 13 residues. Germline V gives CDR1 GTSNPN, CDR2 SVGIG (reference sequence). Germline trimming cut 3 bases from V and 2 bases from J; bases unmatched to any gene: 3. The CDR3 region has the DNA TGTGCCTGGAGCCGGGACAGAAACTATGGCTACACCTTC. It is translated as CAWSRDRNYGYTF.

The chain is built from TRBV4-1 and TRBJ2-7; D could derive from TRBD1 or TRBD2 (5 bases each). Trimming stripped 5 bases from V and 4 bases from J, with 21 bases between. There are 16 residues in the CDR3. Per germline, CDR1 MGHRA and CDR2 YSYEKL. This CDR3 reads CASSSLGVPPFYEQYF. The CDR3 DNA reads TGCGCCAGCAGCAGCCTGGGGGTCCCCCCTTTTTACGAGCAGTACTTC.

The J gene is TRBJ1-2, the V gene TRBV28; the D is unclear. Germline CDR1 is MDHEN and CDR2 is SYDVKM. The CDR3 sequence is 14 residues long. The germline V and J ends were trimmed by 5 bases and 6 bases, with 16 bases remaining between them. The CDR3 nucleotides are TGTGCCAGCAGTCCGCCCCTTACACAGAATGGCTACACCTTC. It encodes CASSPPLTQNGYTF.

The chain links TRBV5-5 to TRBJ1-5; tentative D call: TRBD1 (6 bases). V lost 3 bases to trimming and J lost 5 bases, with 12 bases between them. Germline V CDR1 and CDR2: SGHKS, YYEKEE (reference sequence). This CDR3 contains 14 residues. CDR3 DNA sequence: TGTGCCAGCAGCTCCAGGGGAAGGGATCAGCCCCAGCATTTT. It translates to CASSSRGRDQPQHF.